This T cell receptor (beta chain) emerged from a study of blood T cell repertoires in COVID-19. Study-wide background: Donors in the United States, Italy and Spain gave samples during acute or convalescent COVID-19. In each case, the material was cDNA or gDNA derived from T cells, B-cell-depleted T cells, or PBMCs.

CDR1 and CDR2 from the germline V gene are MNHEY and SVGAGI. CDR3 size: 15 residues. J was trimmed by 6 bases and V by 6 bases; bases with no gene match: 8. Clones were read by immunoSEQ multiplex PCR, and TCRdb kept only the in-frame ones, dropping some. The table records 140,000 to 150,000 clones, 85% to 90% of them present only once. Everyone who took part was roughly 18 to 100 years old, and they came from roughly 25 US areas. Researchers sorted participants into cohorts using their self-reported clinical history. This clonotype was sampled from a man aged 55 to 69 who had recovered from COVID-19. The chain combines TRBV6-5 with TRBJ2-2; 9 bases agree with TRBD1. The sequenced material came from PBMCs or T cells enriched from blood (not recorded which). This chain's CDR3 is CASRDNRGLAGELFF. The CDR3 DNA reads TGTGCCAGCAGGGACAACAGGGGGCTTGCCGGGGAGCTGTTTTTT.